This T cell receptor beta chain comes out of a study of tumor-infiltrating lymphocytes in localized non-small cell lung cancer. Repertoires were generated with immunoSEQ multiplex PCR, while TCRdb's copy carries only in-frame clones and drops some. The repertoire includes over 10,000 clones, 66% of them detected once, and more than 6% sits in the top ten. CDR3 length: 11 residues. Per germline, CDR1 GTSNPN and CDR2 SVGIG (reference sequence). What was sequenced was lung tumor tissue. The chain employs TRBV30 and TRBJ1-2, with D possibly matching TRBD1 (6 bases). The clonotype comes from a human donor with non-small cell lung cancer. CDR3 coding DNA: TGTGCAGGAGGGGGAGACTATGGCTACACCTTC. Protein sequence: CAGGGDYGYTF.